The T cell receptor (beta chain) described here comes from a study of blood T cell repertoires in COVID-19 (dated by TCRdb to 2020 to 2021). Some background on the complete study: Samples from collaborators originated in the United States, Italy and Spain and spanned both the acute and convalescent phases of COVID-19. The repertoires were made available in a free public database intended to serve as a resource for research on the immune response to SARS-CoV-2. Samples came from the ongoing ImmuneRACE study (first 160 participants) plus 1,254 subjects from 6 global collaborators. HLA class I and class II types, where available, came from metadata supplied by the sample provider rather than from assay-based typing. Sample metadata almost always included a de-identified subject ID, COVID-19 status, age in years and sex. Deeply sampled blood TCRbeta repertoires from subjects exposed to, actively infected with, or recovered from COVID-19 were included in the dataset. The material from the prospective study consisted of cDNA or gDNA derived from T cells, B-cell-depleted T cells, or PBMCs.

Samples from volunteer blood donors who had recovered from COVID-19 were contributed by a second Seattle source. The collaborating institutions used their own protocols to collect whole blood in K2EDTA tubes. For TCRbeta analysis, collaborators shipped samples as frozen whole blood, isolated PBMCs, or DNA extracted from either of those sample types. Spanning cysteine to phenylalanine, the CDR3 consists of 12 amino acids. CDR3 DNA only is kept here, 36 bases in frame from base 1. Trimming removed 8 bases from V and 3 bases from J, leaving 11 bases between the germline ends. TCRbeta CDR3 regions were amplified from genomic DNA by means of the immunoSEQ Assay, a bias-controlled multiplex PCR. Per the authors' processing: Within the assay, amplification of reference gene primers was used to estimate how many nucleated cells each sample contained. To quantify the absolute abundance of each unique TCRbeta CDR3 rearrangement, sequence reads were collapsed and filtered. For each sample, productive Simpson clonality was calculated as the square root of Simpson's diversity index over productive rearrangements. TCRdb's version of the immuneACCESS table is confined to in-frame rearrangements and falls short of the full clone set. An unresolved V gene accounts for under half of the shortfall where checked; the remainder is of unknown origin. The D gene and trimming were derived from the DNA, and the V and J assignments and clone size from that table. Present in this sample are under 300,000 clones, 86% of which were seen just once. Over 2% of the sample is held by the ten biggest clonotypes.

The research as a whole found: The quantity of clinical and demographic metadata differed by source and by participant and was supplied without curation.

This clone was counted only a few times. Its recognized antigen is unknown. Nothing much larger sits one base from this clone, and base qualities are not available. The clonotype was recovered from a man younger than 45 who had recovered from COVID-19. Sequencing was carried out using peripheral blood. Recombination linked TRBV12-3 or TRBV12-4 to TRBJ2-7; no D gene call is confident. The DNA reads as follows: TGTGCCAGCTCCGGAGCCTTCTACGAGCAGTACTTC. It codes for CASSGAFYEQYF.